This T cell receptor beta chain was recorded in a study of shared clonotypes between healthy human individuals. Findings of the study overall: In the sorted subsets, rarefaction showed sequencing was incomplete despite large depth.

In the source study's methods: ImmunoSEQ output lacked quality scores and full-length reads, limiting matched filtering. Measured with immunoSEQ multiplex PCR; TCRdb has only the in-frame clones, and not every one. V, J and clone size are those of that table, while D and trimming were read from the DNA. In the table there are approximately 1.5 million clones, approximately 98% of which are singletons. On this clone: No antigen is known for it.

The trim removed 3 bases at V and 3 bases at J, leaving 21 bases unmatched. The CDR3 is made up of 20 amino acids. In germline, CDR1 is LNHDA, CDR2 SQIVND (reference sequence). The chain is built from TRBV19 and TRBJ2-3, with 7 bases identical to TRBD2. The sample taken for sequencing was naive CD4+ T cells sorted from blood. This sample's subset: CD45RA+ positively selected. The TCR sequence derives from a man aged 30 to 45 in good health. As DNA, the CDR3 is TGTGCCAGTAGTATCCGAGCGGGAACTGGCGCCACCACCTCTACAGATACGCAGTATTTT. Its protein product is CASSIRAGTGATTSTDTQYF. Drawing the rest from reference TRBV19 and TRBJ2-3, the complete variable domain is DGGITQSPKYLFRKEGQNVTLSCEQNLNHDAMYWYRQDPGQGLRLIYYSQIVNDFQKGDIAEGYSVSREKKESFPLTVTSAQKNPTAFYLCASSIRAGTGATTSTDTQYFGPGTRLTVL.